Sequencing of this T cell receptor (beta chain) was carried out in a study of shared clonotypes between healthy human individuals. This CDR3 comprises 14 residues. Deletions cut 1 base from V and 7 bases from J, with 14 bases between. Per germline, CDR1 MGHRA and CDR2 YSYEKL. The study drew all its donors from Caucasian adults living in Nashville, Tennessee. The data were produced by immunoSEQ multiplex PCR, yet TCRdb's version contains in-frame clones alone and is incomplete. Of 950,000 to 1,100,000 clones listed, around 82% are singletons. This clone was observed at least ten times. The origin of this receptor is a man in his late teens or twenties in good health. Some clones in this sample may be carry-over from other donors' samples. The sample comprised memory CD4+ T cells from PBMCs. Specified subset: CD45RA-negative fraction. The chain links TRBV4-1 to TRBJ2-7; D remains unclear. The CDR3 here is CASSQGEFPPEQYF. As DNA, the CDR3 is TGCGCCAGCAGCCAAGGCGAATTTCCACCAGAGCAGTACTTC.